This T cell receptor (beta chain) was sequenced in a study of blood T cell repertoires in COVID-19. Looking at the study overall: Sites across the United States, Italy and Spain contributed samples from acute and convalescent COVID-19. PBMCs, B-cell-depleted T cells, or T cells provided the cDNA or gDNA that made up the material.

Sequenced by immunoSEQ multiplex PCR; TCRdb stores in-frame clones only, minus some. There are some 120,000 clones in the sample; around three quarters occur only once, and 30% to 45% lies in the top ten. The CDR3 is 14 amino acids. CDR1 and CDR2 (germline): MDHEN, SYDVKM. After removal of 3 bases from V and 8 bases from J, the junction contained 9 bases not matched to a gene. The material sequenced was peripheral blood. The V call is TRBV28, the J call TRBJ1-1, with 7 bases identical to TRBD1. The receptor was isolated from a man aged 40-55 years with active or convalescent COVID-19. Here the CDR3 reads CASSFVETGLEAFF. Here the CDR3 DNA reads TGTGCCAGCAGTTTCGTAGAGACAGGGCTCGAAGCTTTCTTT.